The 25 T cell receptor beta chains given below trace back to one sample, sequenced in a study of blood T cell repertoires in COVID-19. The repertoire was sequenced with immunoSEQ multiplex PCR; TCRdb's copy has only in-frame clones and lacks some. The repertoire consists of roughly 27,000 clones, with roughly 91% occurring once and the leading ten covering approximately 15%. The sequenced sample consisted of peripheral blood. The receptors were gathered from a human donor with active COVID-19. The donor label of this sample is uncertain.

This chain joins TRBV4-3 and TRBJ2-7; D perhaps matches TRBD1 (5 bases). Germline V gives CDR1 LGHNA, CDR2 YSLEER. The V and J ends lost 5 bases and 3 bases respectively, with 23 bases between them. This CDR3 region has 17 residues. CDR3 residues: CASSFLHSTDSYYEQYF. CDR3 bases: TGCGCCAGCAGCTTCCTCCACTCGACAGACTCCTACTACGAGCAGTACTTC.

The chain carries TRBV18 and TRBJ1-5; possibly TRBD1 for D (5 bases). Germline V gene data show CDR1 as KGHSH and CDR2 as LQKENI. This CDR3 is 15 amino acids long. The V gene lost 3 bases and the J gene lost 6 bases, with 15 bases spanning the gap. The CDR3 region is CASSPNDQGGQPQHF. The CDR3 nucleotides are TGTGCCAGCTCACCGAATGACCAGGGCGGTCAGCCCCAGCATTTT.

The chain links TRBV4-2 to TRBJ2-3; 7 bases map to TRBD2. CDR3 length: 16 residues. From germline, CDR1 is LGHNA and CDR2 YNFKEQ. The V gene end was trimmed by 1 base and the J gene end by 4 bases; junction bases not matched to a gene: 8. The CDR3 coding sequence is TGTGCCAGCAGCCAAGGTTCGGGGGGTAACGCAGATACGCAGTATTTT. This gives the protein CASSQGSGGNADTQYF.

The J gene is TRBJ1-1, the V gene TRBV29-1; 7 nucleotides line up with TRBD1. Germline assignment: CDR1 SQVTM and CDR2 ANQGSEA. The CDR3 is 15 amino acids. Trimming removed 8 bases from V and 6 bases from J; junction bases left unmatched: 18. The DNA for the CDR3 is TGCAGCTCCAGAAAGGGCAGGGGGGTAGAACCTGAAGCTTTCTTT. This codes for CSSRKGRGVEPEAFF.

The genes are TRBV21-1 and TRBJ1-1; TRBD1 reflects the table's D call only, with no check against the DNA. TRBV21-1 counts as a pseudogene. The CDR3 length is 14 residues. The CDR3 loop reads CASSKDRGRTGAFF. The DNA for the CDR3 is TGTGCCAGCAGCAAAGACAGGGGGCGGACCGGAGCTTTCTTT.

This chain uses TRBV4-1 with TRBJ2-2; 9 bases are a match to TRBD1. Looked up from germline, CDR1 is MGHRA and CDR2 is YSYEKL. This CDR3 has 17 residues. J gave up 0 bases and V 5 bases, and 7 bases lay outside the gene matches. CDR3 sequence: CASSEIRDRANTGELFF. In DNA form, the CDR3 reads TGCGCCAGCAGCGAAATTCGGGACAGGGCGAACACCGGGGAGCTGTTTTTT.

CDR3: CAIKRQGVADTQYF. The CDR3 nucleotides are TGTGCCATCAAACGACAGGGGGTCGCAGATACGCAGTATTTT. The gene calls are TRBV10-3 and TRBJ2-3, with 9 nucleotides matching TRBD1. The CDR3 length is 14 residues. The V and J ends lost 7 bases and 4 bases, in that order; junction bases with no gene match: 6. In germline, CDR1 is ENHRY, CDR2 SYGVKD.

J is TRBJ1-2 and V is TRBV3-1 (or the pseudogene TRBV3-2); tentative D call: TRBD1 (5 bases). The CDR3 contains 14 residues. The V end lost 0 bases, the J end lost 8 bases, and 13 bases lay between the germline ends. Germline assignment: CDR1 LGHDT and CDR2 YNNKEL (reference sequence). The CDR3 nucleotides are TGTGCCAGCAGCCAAGAAGGGCCAGGGATCGGCTACACCTTC. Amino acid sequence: CASSQEGPGIGYTF.

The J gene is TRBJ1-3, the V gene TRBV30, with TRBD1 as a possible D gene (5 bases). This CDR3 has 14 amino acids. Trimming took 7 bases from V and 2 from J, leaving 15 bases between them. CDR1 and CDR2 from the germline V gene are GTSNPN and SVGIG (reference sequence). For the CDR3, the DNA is TGTGCCTTGGAACCGGGGGAACCTGGAAACACCATATATTTT. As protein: CALEPGEPGNTIYF.

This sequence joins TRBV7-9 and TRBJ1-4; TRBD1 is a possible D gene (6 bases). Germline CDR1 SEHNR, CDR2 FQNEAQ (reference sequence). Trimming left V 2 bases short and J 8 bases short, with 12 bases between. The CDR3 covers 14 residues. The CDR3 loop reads CASSLRRGEEKLFF. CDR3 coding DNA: TGTGCCAGCAGCTTACGCAGGGGTGAAGAAAAACTGTTTTTT.

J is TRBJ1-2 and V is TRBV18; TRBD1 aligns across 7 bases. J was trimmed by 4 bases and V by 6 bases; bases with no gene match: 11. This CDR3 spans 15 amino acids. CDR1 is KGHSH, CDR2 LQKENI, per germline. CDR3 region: CASSPPGQSIYGYTF. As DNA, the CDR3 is TGTGCCAGCTCGCCTCCGGGACAGTCTATCTATGGCTACACCTTC.

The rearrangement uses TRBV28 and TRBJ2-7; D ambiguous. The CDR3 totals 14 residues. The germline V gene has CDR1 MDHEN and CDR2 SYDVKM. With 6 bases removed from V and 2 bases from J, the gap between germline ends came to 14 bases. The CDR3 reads CASSTFPTTYEQYF. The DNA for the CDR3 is TGTGCCAGCAGCACATTTCCCACCACCTACGAGCAGTACTTC.

In DNA, the CDR3 is TGCGCCAGCAGTGGGGGGACAGCGAACACCGGGGAGCTGTTTTTT. Translating it yields CASSGGTANTGELFF. The gene calls are TRBV10-1 and TRBJ2-2, with TRBD1 matching 7 bases. The ends lost 4 bases at V and 0 bases at J; junction bases unmatched: 2. Per the germline V gene, CDR1 is WNHNN and CDR2 is SYGVQD (reference sequence). The CDR3 consists of 15 residues.

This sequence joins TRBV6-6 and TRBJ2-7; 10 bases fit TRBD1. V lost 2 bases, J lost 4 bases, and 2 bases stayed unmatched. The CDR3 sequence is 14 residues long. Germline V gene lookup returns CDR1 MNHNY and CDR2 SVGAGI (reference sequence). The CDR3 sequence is CASSYPDRGYEQYF. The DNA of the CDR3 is TGTGCCAGCAGTTACCCGGACAGGGGGTACGAGCAGTACTTC.

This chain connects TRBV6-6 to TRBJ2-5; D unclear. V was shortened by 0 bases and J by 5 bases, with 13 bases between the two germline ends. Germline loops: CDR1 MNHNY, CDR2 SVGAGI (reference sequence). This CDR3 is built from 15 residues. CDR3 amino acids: CASSYSSTGFETQYF. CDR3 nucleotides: TGTGCCAGCAGTTACTCGAGTACCGGGTTTGAGACCCAGTACTTC.

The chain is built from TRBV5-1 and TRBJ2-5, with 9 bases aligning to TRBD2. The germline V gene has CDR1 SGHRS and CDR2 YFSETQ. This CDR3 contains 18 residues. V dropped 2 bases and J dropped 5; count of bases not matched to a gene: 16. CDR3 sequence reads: CASSFSLLAGVSKETQYF. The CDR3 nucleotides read TGCGCCAGCAGCTTCTCATTGTTAGCGGGGGTGAGTAAGGAGACCCAGTACTTC.

This CDR3 is CASSYTGTGVRLSDGYTF. CDR3 DNA sequence: TGTGCCAGCAGCTACACCGGGACAGGGGTGCGGCTGTCTGATGGCTACACCTTC. The chain combines TRBV14 with TRBJ1-2, with TRBD1 identical over 10 bases. Losses at the gene ends were 5 bases for V and 6 bases for J; bases not matched to a gene: 18. Germline CDR1 is SGHDN and CDR2 is FVKESK. This CDR3 has 18 residues. The entire variable domain, with the rest obtained from reference TRBV14 and TRBJ1-2, is as follows: EAGVTQFPSHSVIEKGQTVTLRCDPISGHDNLYWYRRVMGKEIKFLLHFVKESKQDESGMPNNRFLAERTGGTYSTLKVQPAELEDSGVYFCASSYTGTGVRLSDGYTFGSGTRLTVV.

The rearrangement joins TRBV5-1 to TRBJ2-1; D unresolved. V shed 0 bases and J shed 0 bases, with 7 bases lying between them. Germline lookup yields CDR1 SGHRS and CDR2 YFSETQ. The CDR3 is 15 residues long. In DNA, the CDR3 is TGCGCCAGCAGCTTGGCAGGTAGCTCCTACAATGAGCAGTTCTTC. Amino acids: CASSLAGSSYNEQFF.

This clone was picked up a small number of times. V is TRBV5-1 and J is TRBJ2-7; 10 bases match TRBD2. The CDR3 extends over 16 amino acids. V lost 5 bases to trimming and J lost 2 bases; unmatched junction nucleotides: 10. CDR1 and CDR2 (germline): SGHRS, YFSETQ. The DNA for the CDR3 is TGCGCCAGCAGTTCTAGCGGGAGTAACCCCGCCTACGAGCAGTACTTC. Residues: CASSSSGSNPAYEQYF. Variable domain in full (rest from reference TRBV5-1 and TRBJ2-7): KAGVTQTPRYLIKTRGQQVTLSCSPISGHRSVSWYQQTPGQGLQFLFEYFSETQRNKGNFPGRFSGRQFSNSRSEMNVSTLELGDSALYLCASSSSGSNPAYEQYFGPGTRLTVT.

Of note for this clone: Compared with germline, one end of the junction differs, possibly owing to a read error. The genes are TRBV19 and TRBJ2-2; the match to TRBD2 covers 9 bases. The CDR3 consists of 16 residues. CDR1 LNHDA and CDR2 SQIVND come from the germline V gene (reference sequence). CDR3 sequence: CASSPGGGANTGELFF. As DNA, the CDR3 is TGTGCCAGTAGCCCCGGCGGGGGGGCGAATACCGGGGAGCTGTTTTTT.

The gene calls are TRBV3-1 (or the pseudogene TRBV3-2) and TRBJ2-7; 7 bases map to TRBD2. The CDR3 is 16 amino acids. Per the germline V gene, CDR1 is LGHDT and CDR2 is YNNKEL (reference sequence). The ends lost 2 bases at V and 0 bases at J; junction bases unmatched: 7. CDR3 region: CASSQLLAVHSYEQYF. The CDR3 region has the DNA TGTGCCAGCAGCCAACTTCTAGCGGTCCACTCCTACGAGCAGTACTTC.

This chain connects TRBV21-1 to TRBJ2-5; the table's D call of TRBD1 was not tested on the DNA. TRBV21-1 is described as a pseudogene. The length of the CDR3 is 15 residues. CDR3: CASSTLGLDGETQYF. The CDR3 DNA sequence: TGTGCCAGCAGCACGTTGGGCCTTGATGGAGAGACCCAGTACTTC.

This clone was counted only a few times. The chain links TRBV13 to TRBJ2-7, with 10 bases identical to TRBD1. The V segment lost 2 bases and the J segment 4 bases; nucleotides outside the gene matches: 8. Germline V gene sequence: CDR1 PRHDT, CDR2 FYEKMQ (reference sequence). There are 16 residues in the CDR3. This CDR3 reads CASSLLPGTGEYEQYF. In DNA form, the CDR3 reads TGTGCCAGCAGCTTACTTCCCGGGACAGGGGAATACGAGCAGTACTTC.

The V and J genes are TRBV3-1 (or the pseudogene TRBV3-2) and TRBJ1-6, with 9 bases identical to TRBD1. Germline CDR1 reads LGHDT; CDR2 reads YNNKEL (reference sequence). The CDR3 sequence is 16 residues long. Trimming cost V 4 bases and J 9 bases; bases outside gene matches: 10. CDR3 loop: CASSPPPGQGPSPLHF. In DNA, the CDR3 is TGTGCCAGCAGCCCTCCCCCGGGACAGGGCCCTTCACCCCTCCACTTT.

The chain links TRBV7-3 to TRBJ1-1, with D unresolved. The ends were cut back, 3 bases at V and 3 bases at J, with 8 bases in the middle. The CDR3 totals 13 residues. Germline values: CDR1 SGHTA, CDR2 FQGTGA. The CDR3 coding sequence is TGTGCCAGCAGCTTGTCGTCGGACACTGAAGCTTTCTTT. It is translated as CASSLSSDTEAFF.